These T cell receptor beta chains were read from a single sample in a study of T cells after yellow fever vaccination. TCRdb analysed the 5' RACE reads with MiXCR anew, one entry per CDR3 protein. The sample has under 250,000 distinct CDR3 sequences, about 7.1% seen once; the top ten hold around 0.9%. The sequencing used CD4+ T cells sorted from PBMCs, collected 15 days after the yellow fever booster vaccination. The receptors were sampled from a man aged 25-40 years who received the YFV17D yellow fever vaccine. Each CDR3 is given with its conserved first and last residue. The D gene is left open where the match is weak. Clone size is stated in some rows and not others, as once, few, many or a class when expanded.

d_gene	abundance	v_gene	j_gene	CDR3nt	CDR3aa
-	few	TRBV7-2	TRBJ2-2	TGTGCCAGCAGCTCCGGCCTAGTGTCCGGGGAGCTGTTTTTT	CASSSGLVSGELFF
-	few	TRBV5-5	TRBJ2-7	TGTGCCAGCAGCTTTAGCCCAGGAGGATGGGAGCAGTACTTC	CASSFSPGGWEQYF
TRBD2	-	TRBV5-1	TRBJ2-3	TGCGCCAGCAGCTTGTATGGTAGCGGGAGCACCACAGATACGCAGTATTTT	CASSLYGSGSTTDTQYF
-	few	TRBV7-6	TRBJ2-2	TGTGCCAGCAGCCAGCTAGGGGTGCCCGGGGAGCTGTTTTTT	CASSQLGVPGELFF
TRBD2	few	TRBV27	TRBJ2-3	TGTGCCAGCAGTCGGGGGGGGAGGTGGACAGATACGCAGTATTTT	CASSRGGRWTDTQYF
TRBD2	few	TRBV7-2	TRBJ2-7	TGTGCCAGCAGCTTAGCCCAGACTAGCGGGGTAGGGTACGAGCAGTACTTC	CASSLAQTSGVGYEQYF
-	-	TRBV6-2/TRBV6-3	TRBJ2-6	TGTGCCGGCAAGAGCTCTGGGGCCAACGTCCTGACTTTC	CAGKSSGANVLTF
-	few	TRBV13	TRBJ1-1	TGTGCCAGCAAGGTAGGCGGTTTGAGCACTGAAGCTTTCTTT	CASKVGGLSTEAFF
-	many	TRBV20-1	TRBJ2-1	TGCAGTGCTTGCTCTCCGGGACTCTACAATGAGCAGTTCTTC	CSACSPGLYNEQFF
-	-	TRBV6-5	TRBJ2-1	TGTGCCAGCAGCGTCTCGGCAGGAGCTTCGGTTGAGCAGTTCTTC	CASSVSAGASVEQFF
-	-	TRBV7-2	TRBJ1-1	TGTGCCAGCACCCAGAGGGTGAACACTGAAGCTTTCTTT	CASTQRVNTEAFF
-	many	TRBV6-5	TRBJ1-1	TGTGCCAGCAACCCAGGCCTGAACACTGAAGCTTTCTTT	CASNPGLNTEAFF
-	-	TRBV20-1	TRBJ1-5	TGCAGTGCTGGGTGGACCTCAAGGGATCAGCCCCAGCATTTT	CSAGWTSRDQPQHF
-	many	TRBV5-1	TRBJ1-3	TGCGCCAGCAGCTTGGCCGGCATCCCTGGAAACACCATATATTTT	CASSLAGIPGNTIYF
TRBD2	many	TRBV6-4	TRBJ2-7	TGTGTCCCCCGGACTAGCGGCTACGAGCAGTACTTC	CVPRTSGYEQYF
-	few	TRBV20-1	TRBJ1-5	TGCAGTGCTAGACGGAGCAATCAGCCCCAGCATTTT	CSARRSNQPQHF
TRBD2	-	TRBV19	TRBJ2-3	TGTGCCAGTAGTAACGGGAGGGGCACAGATACGCAGTATTTT	CASSNGRGTDTQYF
-	-	TRBV11-2	TRBJ2-3	TGTGCCAGCAGCTTCGGTCGGGTGGGGTTTAGCGCAGATACGCAGTATTTT	CASSFGRVGFSADTQYF
-	many	TRBV7-2	TRBJ2-1	TGTGCCAGCAGCCTTTTACCCGCTTCGGTTAATGAGCAGTTCTTC	CASSLLPASVNEQFF
-	-	TRBV4-3	TRBJ1-5	TGCGCCAGCAGCCAAGCCGCCGCCGCCGTCAATCAGCCCCAGCATTTT	CASSQAAAAVNQPQHF
-	-	TRBV6-2/TRBV6-3	TRBJ2-7	TGTGCCAGCAGTTACTCTCCAAATACCTACGAGCAGTACTTC	CASSYSPNTYEQYF
-	-	TRBV27	TRBJ2-1	TGTGCCAGCAGTGACTTCTACAATGAGCAGTTCTTC	CASSDFYNEQFF
TRBD2	few	TRBV6-2/TRBV6-3	TRBJ2-1	TGTGCCAGCAGCTTACTCCCCGAGACTAGCGGGAGTTGGTCCTACAATGAGCAGTTCTTC	CASSLLPETSGSWSYNEQFF
-	-	TRBV20-1	TRBJ1-6	TGCAGTGCACGTCGGATTGAGAGTTCACCCCTCCACTTT	CSARRIESSPLHF
-	-	TRBV6-2/TRBV6-3	TRBJ1-1	TGTGCCAGCAGTTACGTGGGGGTAACTGAAGCTTTCTTT	CASSYVGVTEAFF
TRBD2	many	TRBV15	TRBJ2-7	TGTGCCACCAGCGGGACTAGCGGGATCCACGAGCAGTACTTC	CATSGTSGIHEQYF
-	few	TRBV7-2	TRBJ2-5	TGTGCCAGCAGCTTTTCCCCGGGCGGAGAGACCCAGTACTTC	CASSFSPGGETQYF
TRBD1	few	TRBV20-1	TRBJ2-7	TGCAGTGCTAGAGATACAGGGGCCTACGAGCAGTACTTC	CSARDTGAYEQYF
TRBD1	-	TRBV20-1	TRBJ2-5	TGCAGTGCTAGAGACGCCGACAGGGGCCTCCAAGAGACCCAGTACTTC	CSARDADRGLQETQYF
TRBD1	-	TRBV20-1	TRBJ2-6	TGCAGTGCTGATCACAGGGGGCGCTCTGGGGCCAACGTCCTGACTTTC	CSADHRGRSGANVLTF
-	few	TRBV7-3	TRBJ2-1	TGTGCCAGCAGCTTAAGGTTTGTTGGGCGGGCGCACCCCTACAATGAGCAGTTCTTC	CASSLRFVGRAHPYNEQFF
-	many	TRBV11-3	TRBJ1-1	TGTGCCAGCAGCTTAGATGTACAGGGCGCTGAAGCTTTCTTT	CASSLDVQGAEAFF
-	-	TRBV7-8	TRBJ2-2	TGTGCCAGCAGCTTAGGTGGTCCTCGGGCGGTCGGGGAGCTGTTTTTT	CASSLGGPRAVGELFF
TRBD1	few	TRBV28	TRBJ2-7	TGTGCCAGCATTGGGACAGTCTCCTACGAGCAGTACTTC	CASIGTVSYEQYF
-	-	TRBV5-6	TRBJ2-3	TGTGCCAGCAGCCTCATAGTCTCAGACTTCCTAGATACGCAGTATTTT	CASSLIVSDFLDTQYF
-	few	TRBV7-2	TRBJ2-2	TGTGCCAGCAGCTTAGGTGGAATGGGGGAGCTGTTTTTT	CASSLGGMGELFF
TRBD1	many	TRBV5-1	TRBJ2-3	TGCGCCAGCAGCAGGGGGACAGCCGCAGCAGATACGCAGTATTTT	CASSRGTAAADTQYF
TRBD2	many	TRBV7-7	TRBJ2-7	TGTGCTAGCAGCCCCAGGACTAGCGGCGAGCAGTACTTC	CASSPRTSGEQYF
-	few	TRBV5-1	TRBJ2-2	TGCGCCAGCAGCTCCCAGGACTTCACCGGGGAGCTGTTTTTT	CASSSQDFTGELFF